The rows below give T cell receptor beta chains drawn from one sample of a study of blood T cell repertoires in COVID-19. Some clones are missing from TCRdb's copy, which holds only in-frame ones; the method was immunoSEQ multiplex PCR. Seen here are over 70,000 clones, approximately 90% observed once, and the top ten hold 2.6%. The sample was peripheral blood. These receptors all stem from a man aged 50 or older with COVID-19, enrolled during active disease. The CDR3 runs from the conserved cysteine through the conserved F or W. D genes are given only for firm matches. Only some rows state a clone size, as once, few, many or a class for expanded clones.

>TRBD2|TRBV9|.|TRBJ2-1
CASTRLAGADNEQFF
TGTGCCAGCACGAGACTAGCGGGAGCGGACAATGAGCAGTTCTTC
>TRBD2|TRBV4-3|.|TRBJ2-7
CASSQESTSGFDEQYF
TGCGCCAGCAGCCAAGAGTCGACTAGCGGTTTCGACGAGCAGTACTTC
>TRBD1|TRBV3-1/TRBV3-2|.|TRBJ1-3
CASSRREGASGNTIYF
TGTGCCAGCAGCCGTCGTGAGGGGGCCTCTGGAAACACCATATATTTT
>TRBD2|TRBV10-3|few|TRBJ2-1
CAISDRTSSPAEQFF
TGTGCCATCAGTGATCGGACTAGCTCTCCGGCTGAGCAGTTCTTC
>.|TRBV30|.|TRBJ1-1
CAWSVTGSTEAFF
TGTGCCTGGAGTGTTACAGGGAGCACTGAAGCTTTCTTT
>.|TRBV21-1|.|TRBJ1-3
CASSKVLFSGNTIYF
TGTGCCAGCAGCAAAGTCCTATTCTCTGGAAACACCATATATTTT
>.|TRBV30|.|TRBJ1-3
CAWSSGLLNTIYF
TGTGCCTGGAGTTCGGGACTCCTTAACACCATATATTTT
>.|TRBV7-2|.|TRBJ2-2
CASSLSLAAPTGELFF
TGTGCCAGCAGCTTATCCTTGGCCGCACCAACCGGGGAGCTGTTTTTT
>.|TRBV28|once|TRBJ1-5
CASSRQFNQPQHF
TGTGCCAGCAGTCGACAGTTCAATCAGCCCCAGCATTTT
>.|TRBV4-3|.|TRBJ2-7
CASSQEQGSYYEQYF
TGCGCCAGCAGCCAAGAGCAGGGCTCCTACTACGAGCAGTACTTC
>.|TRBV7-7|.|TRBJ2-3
CASSQGAGDTQYF
TGTGCTAGCAGCCAAGGGGCCGGAGATACGCAGTATTTT
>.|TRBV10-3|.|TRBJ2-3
CAISEGSGTDTQYF
TGTGCCATCAGTGAGGGTAGCGGTACAGATACGCAGTATTTT
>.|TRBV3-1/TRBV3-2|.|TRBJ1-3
CASSQDLGAGSGNTIYF
TGTGCCAGCAGCCAAGATCTTGGGGCCGGCTCTGGAAACACCATATATTTT
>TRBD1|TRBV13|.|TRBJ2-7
CASIRQGMGYEQYF
TGTGCCAGCATCCGACAGGGGATGGGATACGAGCAGTACTTC
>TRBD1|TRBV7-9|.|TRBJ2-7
CASSSLTGTSEQYF
TGTGCCAGCAGTTCTCTGACAGGGACGAGCGAGCAGTACTTC
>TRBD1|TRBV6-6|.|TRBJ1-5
CASSRDRASNQPQHF
TGTGCCAGCAGCAGGGACAGGGCCAGCAATCAGCCCCAGCATTTT
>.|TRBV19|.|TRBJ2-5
CASSIQGTQETQYF
TGTGCCAGTAGTATTCAGGGGACCCAAGAGACCCAGTACTTC
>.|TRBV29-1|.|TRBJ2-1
CSVDEGANNEQFF
TGCAGCGTTGACGAGGGAGCAAACAATGAGCAGTTCTTC
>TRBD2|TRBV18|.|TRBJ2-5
CASSPGEGQETQYF
TGTGCCAGCTCACCAGGGGAGGGACAAGAGACCCAGTACTTC
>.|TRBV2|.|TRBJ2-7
CASSPTGGSSYEQYF
TGTGCCAGCAGCCCCACTGGGGGGAGCTCCTACGAGCAGTACTTC
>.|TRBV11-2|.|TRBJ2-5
CASSFHLQETQYF
TGTGCCAGCAGCTTTCACTTACAAGAGACCCAGTACTTC
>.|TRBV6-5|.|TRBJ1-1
CASTERGNTEAFF
TGTGCCAGCACCGAAAGGGGGAACACTGAAGCTTTCTTT
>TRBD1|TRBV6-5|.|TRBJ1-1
CASSYAKGAAFF
TGTGCCAGCAGTTACGCAAAGGGGGCCGCTTTCTTT
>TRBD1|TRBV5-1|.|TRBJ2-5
CASSAGGWDQETQYF
TGCGCCAGCAGCGCAGGGGGCTGGGATCAAGAGACCCAGTACTTC
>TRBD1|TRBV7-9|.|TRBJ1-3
CASSLEGAPSGNTIYF
TGTGCCAGCAGCTTAGAGGGGGCCCCATCTGGAAACACCATATATTTT
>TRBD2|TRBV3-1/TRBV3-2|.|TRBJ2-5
CASSLTSGKETQYF
TGTGCCAGCAGCCTGACTAGCGGGAAAGAGACCCAGTACTTC
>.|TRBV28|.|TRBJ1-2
CASSPYRDGYTF
TGTGCCAGCAGTCCCTACAGAGATGGCTACACCTTC
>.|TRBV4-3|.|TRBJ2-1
CASSQDRAGNNEQFF
TGCGCCAGCAGCCAAGATCGGGCGGGCAACAATGAGCAGTTCTTC
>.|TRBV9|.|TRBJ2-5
CASRKRGTDQETQYF
TGTGCCAGCAGAAAACGGGGGACAGACCAAGAGACCCAGTACTTC
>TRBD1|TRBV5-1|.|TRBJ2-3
CASSLQGADTQYF
TGCGCCAGCAGCTTGCAGGGGGCAGATACGCAGTATTTT
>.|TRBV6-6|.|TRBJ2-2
CASSYGQITGELFF
TGTGCCAGCAGTTACGGACAGATCACCGGGGAGCTGTTTTTT